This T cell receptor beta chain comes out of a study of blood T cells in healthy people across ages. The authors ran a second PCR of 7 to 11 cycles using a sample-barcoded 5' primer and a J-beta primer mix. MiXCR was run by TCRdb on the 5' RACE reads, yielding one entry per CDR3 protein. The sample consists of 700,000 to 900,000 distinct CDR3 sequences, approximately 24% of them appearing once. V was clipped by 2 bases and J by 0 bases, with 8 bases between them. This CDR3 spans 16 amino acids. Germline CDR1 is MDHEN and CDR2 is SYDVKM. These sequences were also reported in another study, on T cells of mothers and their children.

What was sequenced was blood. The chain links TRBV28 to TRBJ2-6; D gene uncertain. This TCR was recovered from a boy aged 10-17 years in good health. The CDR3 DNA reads TGTGCCAGCAGTTTACAACGGAGCTCTGGGGCCAACGTCCTGACTTTC. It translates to CASSLQRSSGANVLTF.